This TCR beta chain originates from a study of blood T cell repertoires in COVID-19. The overall study: Donors in the United States, Italy and Spain gave samples during acute or convalescent COVID-19. T cells, B-cell-depleted T cells, or PBMCs supplied cDNA or gDNA.

There are a few counts of this clone. Original processing methods: How many nucleated cells were present was estimated from reference gene primer amplification. The table came from immunoSEQ multiplex PCR; TCRdb's copy has only in-frame clones and leaves some out. From that table come the V and J calls and clone size; the DNA was used to work out D and trimming. The data show approximately 62,000 clones, 85% to 90% seen once. V gave up 4 bases and J gave up 0 bases; unmatched junction bases: 7. CDR1 and CDR2 from the germline V gene are SGHNT and YYREEE (reference sequence). The CDR3 loop spans 15 amino acids.

Specimen: peripheral blood. This sequence was found in a man in his sixties with acute or convalescent COVID-19. The chain couples TRBV5-4 to TRBJ2-7; 7 bases agree with TRBD1. This CDR3 is CASSEMGQPSYEQYF. The DNA of the CDR3 is TGTGCCAGCAGCGAAATGGGACAGCCCTCCTACGAGCAGTACTTC. The whole variable domain, filled in from reference TRBV5-4 and TRBJ2-7, reads ETGVTQSPTHLIKTRGQQVTLRCSSQSGHNTVSWYQQALGQGPQFIFQYYREEENGRGNFPPRFSGLQFPNYSSELNVNALELDDSALYLCASSEMGQPSYEQYFGPGTRLTVT.